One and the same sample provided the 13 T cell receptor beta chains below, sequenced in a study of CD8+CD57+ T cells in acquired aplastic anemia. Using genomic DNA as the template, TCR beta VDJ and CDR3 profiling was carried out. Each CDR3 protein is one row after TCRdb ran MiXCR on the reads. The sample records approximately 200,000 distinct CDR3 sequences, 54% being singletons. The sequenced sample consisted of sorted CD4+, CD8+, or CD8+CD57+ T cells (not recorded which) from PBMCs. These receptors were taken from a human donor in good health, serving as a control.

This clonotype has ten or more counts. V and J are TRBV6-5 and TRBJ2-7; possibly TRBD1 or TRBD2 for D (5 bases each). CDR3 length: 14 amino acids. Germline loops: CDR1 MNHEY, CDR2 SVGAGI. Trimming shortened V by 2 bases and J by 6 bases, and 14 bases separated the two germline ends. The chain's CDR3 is CASSYRGQGGEQYF. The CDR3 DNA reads TGTGCCAGCAGTTACAGAGGGCAGGGCGGCGAGCAGTACTTC.

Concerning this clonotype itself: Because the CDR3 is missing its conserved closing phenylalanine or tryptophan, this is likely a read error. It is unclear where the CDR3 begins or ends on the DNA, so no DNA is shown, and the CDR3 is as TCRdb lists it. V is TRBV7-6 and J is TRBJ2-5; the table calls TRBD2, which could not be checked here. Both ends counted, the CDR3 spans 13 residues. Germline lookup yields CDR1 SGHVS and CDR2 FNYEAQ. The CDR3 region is CASSFLGRGGPNT.

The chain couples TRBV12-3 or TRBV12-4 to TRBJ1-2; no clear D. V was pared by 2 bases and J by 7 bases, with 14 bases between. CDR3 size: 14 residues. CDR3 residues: CASSLRRGFTGYTF. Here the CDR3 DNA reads TGTGCCAGCAGTTTAAGAAGAGGGTTCACTGGCTACACCTTC.

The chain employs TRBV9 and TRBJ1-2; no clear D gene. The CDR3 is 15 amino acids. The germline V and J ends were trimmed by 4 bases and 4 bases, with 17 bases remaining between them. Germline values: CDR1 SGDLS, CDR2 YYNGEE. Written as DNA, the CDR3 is TGTGCCAGCAGCTCACGCTCTCAGGATCGCTATGGCTACACCTTC. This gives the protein CASSSRSQDRYGYTF.

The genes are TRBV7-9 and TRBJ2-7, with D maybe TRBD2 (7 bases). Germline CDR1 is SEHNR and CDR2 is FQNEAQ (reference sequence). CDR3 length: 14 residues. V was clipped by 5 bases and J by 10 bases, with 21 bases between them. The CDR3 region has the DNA TGTGCCAGCAGCCCGGGAACGGGACGGGGGGCCCAGTACTTC. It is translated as CASSPGTGRGAQYF.

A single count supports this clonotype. This CDR3 is CAISDVAGNNEQFF. CDR3 nucleotides: TGTGCCATCAGTGACGTAGCGGGAAACAATGAGCAGTTCTTC. This chain links TRBV10-3 with TRBJ2-1, with 8 bases lining up with TRBD2. Per germline, CDR1 ENHRY and CDR2 SYGVKD. The CDR3 runs 14 residues. V shed 3 bases and J 5 bases; nucleotides not matched to a gene: 3.

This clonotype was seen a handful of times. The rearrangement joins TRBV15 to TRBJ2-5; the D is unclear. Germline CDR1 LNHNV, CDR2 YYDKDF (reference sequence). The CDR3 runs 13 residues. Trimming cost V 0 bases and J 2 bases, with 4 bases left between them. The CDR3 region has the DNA TGTGCCACCAGCAGAGAGCAGCAAGAGACCCAGTACTTC. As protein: CATSREQQETQYF. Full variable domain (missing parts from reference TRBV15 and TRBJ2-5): DAMVIQNPRYQVTQFGKPVTLSCSQTLNHNVMYWYQQKSSQAPKLLFHYYDKDFNNEADTPDNFQSRRPNTSFCFLDIRSPGLGDTAMYLCATSREQQETQYFGPGTRLLVL.

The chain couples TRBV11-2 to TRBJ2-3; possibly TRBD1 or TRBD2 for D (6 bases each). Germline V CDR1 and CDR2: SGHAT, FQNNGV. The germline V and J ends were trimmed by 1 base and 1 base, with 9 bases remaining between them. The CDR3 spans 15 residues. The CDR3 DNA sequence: TGTGCCAGCAGCTTAGTGGAGGGGGGCACAGATACGCAGTATTTT. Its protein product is CASSLVEGGTDTQYF.

The CDR3 DNA is TGTGCCAGCAGCCCATATAAGGGGAAGGATCAGCCCCAGTACTTC. Amino acid sequence: CASSPYKGKDQPQYF. V is TRBV7-2 and J is TRBJ2-5, with D possibly being TRBD1 (5 bases). Trimming took 5 bases from V and 9 from J, leaving 22 bases between them. Germline CDR1 is SGHTA and CDR2 is FQGNSA. This CDR3 region has 15 residues.

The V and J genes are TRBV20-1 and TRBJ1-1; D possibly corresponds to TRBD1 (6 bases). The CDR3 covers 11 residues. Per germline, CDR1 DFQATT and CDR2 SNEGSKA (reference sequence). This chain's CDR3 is CRKGGNTEAFF. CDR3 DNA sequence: TGCAGAAAGGGGGGCAACACTGAAGCTTTCTTT.

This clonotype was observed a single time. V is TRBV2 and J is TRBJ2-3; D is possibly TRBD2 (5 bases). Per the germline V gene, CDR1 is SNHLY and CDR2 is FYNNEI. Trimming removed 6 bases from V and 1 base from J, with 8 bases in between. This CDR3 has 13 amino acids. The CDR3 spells CASRMEGTDTQYF. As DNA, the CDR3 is TGTGCCAGCAGAATGGAGGGCACAGATACGCAGTATTTT.

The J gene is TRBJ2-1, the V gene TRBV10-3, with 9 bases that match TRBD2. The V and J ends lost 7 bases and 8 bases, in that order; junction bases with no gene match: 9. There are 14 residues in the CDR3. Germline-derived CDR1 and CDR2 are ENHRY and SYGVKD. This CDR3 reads CAITKGGGADEQFF. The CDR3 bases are TGTGCCATCACCAAGGGCGGGGGGGCCGATGAGCAGTTCTTC.

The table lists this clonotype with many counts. The CDR3: CASRNQGNTGELFF. CDR3 DNA: TGTGCCAGCAGAAACCAGGGGAATACCGGGGAGCTGTTTTTT. This chain joins TRBV6-2 or TRBV6-3 and TRBJ2-2; a possible D gene is TRBD1 (6 bases). The CDR3 contains 14 residues. CDR1 and CDR2 (germline): MNHEY, SVGEGT. The ends were cut back, 6 bases at V and 5 bases at J, with 13 bases in the middle.